The present TCR beta chain was sequenced within a study of long-term antiretroviral therapy in people with HIV. Study-level points and caveats: Possibly under older ART regimens, blood was drawn between the mid-2000s and the late 2010s. CDR3 lengths in HIV samples spanned a narrower range than controls.

Version v3.0 of the immunoSEQ assay was performed at survey level. Sequenced by immunoSEQ multiplex PCR; TCRdb stores in-frame clones only, minus some. The table records some 24,000 clones, 81% of them present only once. Points on this clone: Its antigen is unknown.

Trimming took 6 bases from V and 3 from J, leaving 15 bases between them. The V gene's germline CDR1 is MNHEY and CDR2 SVGAGI. The CDR3 runs 14 residues. J is TRBJ2-7 and V is TRBV6-5; maybe TRBD2 (5 bases). The starting material was unsorted PBMCs, obtained 4.4 years after starting antiretroviral therapy. This TCR derives from a man aged 30 to 39 with HIV. CDR3 DNA: TGTGCCAGCAGAAGGACTCCCGAGTTCTACGAGCAGTACTTC. Translating it yields CASRRTPEFYEQYF.